This record covers a single T cell receptor beta chain. No cognate antigen has been identified for it. No much larger clonotype is one base removed from it; base qualities were not supplied. This sample was taken from a study of shared clonotypes between healthy human individuals (dated by TCRdb to the early 2020s). As for the study more broadly: A few men and a couple of women, aged 18 to 49 years, made up the cohort. For each donor, three plates each were used for CD4 naive and CD4 memory, two plates were used for CD8 naive, and one plate was used for CD8 memory. Blood TCR repertoires of roughly 5 healthy adults were deeply sequenced to estimate repertoire size and the extent of clonotype sharing between individuals. To increase sequencing depth and limit assay-specific biases, TCR repertoire library preparation and sequencing were carried out by different laboratories using diverse techniques. Each donor's leukapheresis produced roughly between about 0.9 and 9.5 billion PBMCs. General study outcomes and caveats: Naive subsets generally had larger estimated clonotype richness than memory subsets. Clonotypes shared by all four sorted-subset donors showed higher generation probabilities than non-shared clonotypes. Only blood was sampled, and tissue TCR repertoires likely differ from those in blood. Roughly 5% of naive CD4, 3.5% of naive CD8, around 2.3% of memory CD4, and 0.35% to 0.5% of memory CD8 clonotypes were shared across a few donors. Rarefaction of sorted-subset datasets indicated incomplete sequencing despite the large sequencing depth. The small number of donors limited the genetic and exposure-history diversity represented. Pairwise subsampling indicated that sequencing depth was expected to affect the degree of clonotype sharing among donors.

CDR1 SGHRS and CDR2 YFSETQ were looked up in the germline V gene. Trimming removed 6 bases from V and 7 bases from J, leaving 13 bases between the germline ends. CDR3 length: 12 amino acids, cysteine to phenylalanine. Kept here is only the CDR3 DNA, which spans 36 bases and is read in frame from base 1. TCR CDR3 regions were amplified from genomic DNA by multiplex PCR using the deep immunoSEQ assay. Genomic DNA extracted from each cell subset was distributed evenly over all wells of several immunoSEQ 96-well plates, and each plate served as one replicate. For sorted subsets, about 210 ng of genomic DNA, equivalent to 30,000 or so T cell genomes, went into each replicate PCR. The purified libraries were quantified using a Qubit 3.0 fluorometer, sized with a Bioanalyzer 2100, and then quantified again using the KAPA Library Quantification kit. Each immunoSEQ 96-well plate was sequenced on its own single-read 150-cycle Illumina NextSeq 550 flow cell. The paper's data handling went like this. Because only junctional sequences without quality scores were contained in the immunoSEQ output, filtering matching that applied to full-length reads could not be performed. Sequences were annotated with PyIR, a Python wrapper for IgBLAST v1.9, using IMGT germline references to assign V/J genes and CDR3. Any read was removed if the V/J assignment was weak (E-value above 1e-6), the CDR3 was missing, or the read contained stop codons, out-of-frame junctions, or ambiguous translated residues. V3J clonotypes were defined as sequences sharing an identical inferred V gene, J gene, and CDR3 amino acid sequence. Percentage overlap between repertoires was calculated by dividing the number of shared unique clonotypes by the size of the smaller repertoire. RTK rarefaction, the Chao1 estimator, and Recon v2.1 estimates of unobserved clonotypes were used to assess repertoire richness. For all TCRbeta clonotypes obtained by the gDNA method from several donors, generation probabilities were computed with OLGA. Drawn from immuneACCESS, this table holds only the in-frame rearrangements with V and J called that TCRdb kept. Clones are partly lost; checked studies trace under half to an unresolved V gene and leave the rest unexplained. V, J and clone size are those of that table, while D and trimming were read from the DNA. Across this sample there are 1.5 million to 2.5 million clones, with about 95% seen only once. The biggest ten clones account for approximately 1.2% of the sample.

For the CD8 naive samples, CD45RO-negative cells were positively selected for CCR7, yielding a CD45RA+CCR7+ population from which TemRA cells were excluded. The donors were healthy, HIV-negative adults with no recently reported acute infections or vaccinations. Only Caucasian adults living in Nashville, Tennessee, USA were represented among the donors. After blood collection by leukapheresis, PBMCs were isolated using Ficoll-Histopaque density gradient centrifugation and then cryopreserved in the vapor phase of liquid nitrogen. Analytical flow cytometry was used to check the purity and quantity of each magnetically sorted T cell population. From each sorted fraction, genomic DNA was isolated and quantified by UV absorbance on a Nanodrop 2000c.

The sample consisted of naive CD8+ T cells sorted from blood. Sample cell subset or site, as interpreted from the label and publication: CD45RA+CCR7+. The clonotype comes from a man aged 18 to 35 in good health. The V and J genes are TRBV5-1 and TRBJ1-2, with the D gene too uncertain to name. The nucleotide sequence reads as follows: TGCGCCAGCAACACAGAACCCGGTGGCTACACCTTC. Its coded protein is CASNTEPGGYTF.